This TCR beta chain was documented in a study of blood T cell repertoires in COVID-19. Looking at the study overall: Sites across the United States, Italy and Spain contributed samples from acute and convalescent COVID-19. PBMCs, B-cell-depleted T cells, or T cells were the source of the cDNA or gDNA that made up the material.

In the original processing: Reference gene primer amplification yielded estimated nucleated cell counts. The repertoire was sequenced with immunoSEQ multiplex PCR; TCRdb's copy has only in-frame clones and lacks some. That table is the source of V, J and clone size, and D and trimming were worked out from the DNA. The sample yields fewer than 250,000 clones, around nine tenths seen once. The source is a man in his fifties or sixties with acute or convalescent COVID-19. The specimen sequenced was peripheral blood.

This CDR3 is CASSADRLSNQPQHF. The DNA of the CDR3 is TGTGCCAGCAGCGCGGACAGGCTTAGCAATCAGCCCCAGCATTTT. The J gene is TRBJ1-5, the V gene TRBV5-6; 7 bases are shared with TRBD1. V gave up 4 bases and J gave up 0 bases; unmatched junction bases: 4. The CDR3 is 15 amino acids. Germline V gene data show CDR1 as SGHDT and CDR2 as YYEEEE.